This T cell receptor (beta chain) was sequenced for a study of blood T cell repertoires in COVID-19 (dated by TCRdb to about 2020). A note on the overall study: Samples from collaborators originated in the United States, Italy and Spain and spanned both the acute and convalescent phases of COVID-19. The prospective study material was composed of cDNA or gDNA derived from T cells, B-cell-depleted T cells, or PBMCs. The dataset comprised deeply sampled blood TCRbeta repertoires from subjects exposed to, actively infected with, or recovered from COVID-19. A freely available public database, intended as a resource for researchers studying the immune response to SARS-CoV-2, is where the repertoires were released. Samples were obtained from the ongoing ImmuneRACE study (first 160 participants) and from 950 to 1,500 subjects provided by 6 global collaborators. The sample metadata nearly always contained a de-identified subject ID, COVID-19 status, age in years and sex. Where available, HLA class I and class II types were obtained from metadata supplied by the sample provider rather than from assay-based typing.

Study-wide findings and limitations: Clinical and demographic metadata were provided uncurated, with the amount varying by source and participant.

Including cysteine and phenylalanine, the CDR3 has 13 amino acids. Of all the DNA, just the CDR3 is kept, 39 bases in frame from base 1. Trimming leaves V shorter by 6 bases and J shorter by 5 bases, with the junction holding 2 bases beyond the gene matches. CDR1 is given as SQVTM and CDR2 as ANQGSEA, both from the germline V gene. As for this clone: Its antigen specificity is not known. No per-base quality is available; no much larger clone lies one base away.

TCRbeta CDR3 regions were amplified from genomic DNA using the immunoSEQ Assay, a bias-controlled multiplex PCR. Processing in the source paper ran as follows. Within the assay, amplification of reference gene primers was used to estimate how many nucleated cells each sample contained. Sequence reads were collapsed and filtered to measure the absolute abundance of every unique TCRbeta CDR3 rearrangement. For each sample, productive Simpson clonality was calculated as the square root of Simpson's diversity index across productive rearrangements. TCRdb retrieved this table from immuneACCESS and kept in-frame rearrangements only. Not all clones are present; in checked studies, unresolved V genes account for under half, and no reason is known for the remainder. V and J calls and clone size follow that table, whereas D and trimming were derived from the DNA. For this sample there are roughly 190,000 clones; approximately 80% appear just once. Jointly, the top ten make up around 21% of the sample.

Each collaborating institution followed its own protocols to collect whole blood in K2EDTA tubes. Collaborator samples were shipped for TCRbeta analysis as frozen whole blood, isolated PBMCs, or DNA extracted from either sample type. The chain uses TRBV29-1 and TRBJ2-2, and 11 bases in between align with TRBD1. Material: peripheral blood. The TCR comes from a human donor in a cohort sampled during active COVID-19. The CDR3 reads as follows: CSVRDRGTGELFF. In nucleotide form, the sequence is TGCAGCGTGAGGGACAGGGGGACCGGGGAGCTGTTTTTT.